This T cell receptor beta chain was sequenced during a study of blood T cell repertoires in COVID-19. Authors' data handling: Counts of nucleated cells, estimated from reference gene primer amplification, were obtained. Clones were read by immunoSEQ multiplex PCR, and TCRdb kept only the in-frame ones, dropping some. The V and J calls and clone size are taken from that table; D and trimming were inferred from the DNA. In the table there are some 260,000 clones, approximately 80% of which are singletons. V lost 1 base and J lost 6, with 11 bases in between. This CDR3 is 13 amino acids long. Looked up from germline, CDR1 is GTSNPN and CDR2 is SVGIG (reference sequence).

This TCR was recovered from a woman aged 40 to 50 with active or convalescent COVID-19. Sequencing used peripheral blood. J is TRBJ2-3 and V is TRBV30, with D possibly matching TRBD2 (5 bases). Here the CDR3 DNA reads TGTGCCTGGAGTGGGAGGAACGGCGATACGCAGTATTTT. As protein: CAWSGRNGDTQYF.